These 20 T cell receptor beta chains were all obtained from the same sample, sequenced in a study of blood T cell repertoires in COVID-19. Repertoires were generated with immunoSEQ multiplex PCR, while TCRdb's copy carries only in-frame clones and drops some. The table lists 250,000 or so clones, 82% of them singletons. Material: peripheral blood. The receptors derive from a woman aged 80 or over with acute or convalescent COVID-19.

The rearrangement joins TRBV20-1 to TRBJ1-1; D not resolved. CDR1 and CDR2 from the germline V gene are DFQATT and SNEGSKA (reference sequence). V was clipped by 3 bases and J by 11 bases, with 10 bases between them. The CDR3 sequence is 10 residues long. The CDR3 nucleotides are TGCAGTGCTAGCGGGAGTTTGGCTTTCTTT. The encoded protein is CSASGSLAFF.

This clone has only a few counts. The J gene is TRBJ2-1, the V gene TRBV7-2; D might be TRBD2 (5 bases). Trimming took 0 bases from V and 3 from J, leaving 6 bases between them. This CDR3 spans 14 amino acids. Germline CDR1 is SGHTA and CDR2 is FQGNSA. CDR3 sequence reads: CASSLAGVYNEQFF. The CDR3 DNA reads TGTGCCAGCAGCTTAGCGGGAGTCTACAATGAGCAGTTCTTC.

The chain couples TRBV28 to TRBJ1-2; D is undetermined. In germline, CDR1 is MDHEN, CDR2 SYDVKM. The V end was cut by 1 base, the J end by 6 bases, with 6 bases between. The CDR3 is 12 residues long. CDR3 amino acids: CASSLSTDGYTF. CDR3 nucleotides: TGTGCCAGCAGTTTATCTACAGATGGCTACACCTTC.

The chain has TRBV19 and TRBJ1-2; perhaps TRBD1 as D (6 bases). CDR3 length: 15 amino acids. Germline V gene data show CDR1 as LNHDA and CDR2 as SQIVND (reference sequence). V lost 5 bases, J lost 7 bases, and 20 bases lay in between. The CDR3 spells CASSGNRVESAGYTF. The DNA for the CDR3 is TGTGCCAGTAGTGGAAACAGGGTAGAGTCAGCTGGCTACACCTTC.

The chain combines TRBV7-2 with TRBJ2-5, with 7 positions matching TRBD1. V lost 4 bases to trimming and J lost 2 bases; unmatched junction nucleotides: 10. The germline CDR1 and CDR2 sequences are SGHTA and FQGNSA. This CDR3 contains 16 residues. CDR3 sequence: CASSSSSGTVQETQYF. In nucleotides, the CDR3 is TGTGCCAGCAGCTCTAGCTCCGGGACAGTACAAGAGACCCAGTACTTC.

The V gene is TRBV9, the J gene TRBJ2-2, with D tentatively TRBD2 (5 bases). Per the germline V gene, CDR1 is SGDLS and CDR2 is YYNGEE. The CDR3 extends over 14 amino acids. V lost 0 bases, J lost 5 bases, and 8 bases lay in between. The DNA for the CDR3 is TGTGCCAGCAGCGTAGACGGAGGTACCGGGGAGCTGTTTTTT. This translates into CASSVDGGTGELFF.

This clone has a single count. V gene TRBV23-1 combines with J gene TRBJ1-5, with D perhaps TRBD1 (6 bases). TRBV23-1 is reported as an ORF; its role is uncertain. The CDR3 consists of 15 residues. Trimming took off 11 bases at V and 0 bases at J, with 17 bases between the two ends. The CDR3 sequence is CAALGGSYSNQPQHF. The CDR3 region has the DNA TGCGCCGCACTAGGGGGTTCCTATAGCAATCAGCCCCAGCATTTT.

This clone appeared a few times. The chain couples TRBV30 to TRBJ1-1; D perhaps matches TRBD1 (5 bases). V was cut by 3 bases and J by 8 bases, with 10 bases left in between. The CDR3 is 11 amino acids. Germline V CDR1 and CDR2: GTSNPN, SVGIG (reference sequence). The CDR3 sequence is CAWSDRVEAFF. The CDR3 region has the DNA TGTGCCTGGAGCGACAGAGTCGAAGCTTTCTTT.

This clone was seen a single time. The chain joins TRBV5-1 to TRBJ1-2; 7 bases line up with TRBD1. V trimming: 0 bases; J trimming: 3 bases; junction bases outside the gene matches: 5. The CDR3 covers 15 residues. Germline values: CDR1 SGHRS, CDR2 YFSETQ. The CDR3 region is CASSLGSGTDYGYTF. The CDR3 region has the DNA TGCGCCAGCAGCTTGGGCTCGGGGACAGACTATGGCTACACCTTC.

The J gene is TRBJ1-1, the V gene TRBV6-6; 7 bases are shared with TRBD1. CDR3 size: 20 residues. The V gene's germline CDR1 is MNHNY and CDR2 SVGAGI (reference sequence). With 5 bases clipped from V and 1 base from J, the junction kept 22 bases outside the gene matches. CDR3 residues: CASSPSLGQVFSGGNTEAFF. For the CDR3, the DNA is TGTGCCAGCAGTCCTTCCTTAGGACAGGTCTTTAGCGGGGGGAACACTGAAGCTTTCTTT.

The chain links TRBV10-3 to TRBJ2-5; 8 bases match TRBD1. The CDR3 is 15 amino acids. CDR1 and CDR2 (germline): ENHRY, SYGVKD. V lost 3 bases and J lost 5; bases outside the gene matches: 8. The chain's CDR3 is CAISDRQGNVETQYF. The CDR3 DNA is TGTGCCATCAGTGACCGACAGGGGAATGTGGAGACCCAGTACTTC.

This clone was picked up one time. The chain recombines TRBV30 with TRBJ2-3; D is possibly TRBD1 (6 bases). The germline CDR1 and CDR2 sequences are GTSNPN and SVGIG (reference sequence). The CDR3 is 14 residues long. V was cut by 0 bases and J by 4 bases, with 11 bases left in between. DNA of the CDR3: TGTGCCTGGAGTGTACAGGGAGTAGCAGATACGCAGTATTTT. It translates to CAWSVQGVADTQYF.

V gene TRBV11-2 combines with J gene TRBJ1-1; D gene uncertain. This CDR3 spans 14 amino acids. Trimming cost V 3 bases and J 3 bases, with 11 bases left between them. Germline CDR1 SGHAT, CDR2 FQNNGV. The CDR3 DNA reads TGTGCCAGCAGCTTCGTCGCGGGATACACTGAAGCTTTCTTT. It is translated as CASSFVAGYTEAFF.

V and J are TRBV9 and TRBJ2-1; 10 positions agree with TRBD2. V lost 0 bases and J lost 7; bases outside the gene matches: 10. There are 17 residues in the CDR3. In germline, CDR1 is SGDLS, CDR2 YYNGEE. CDR3 in DNA: TGTGCCAGCAGCGTAGCTTCGGCTAGCGGGAGAGGGAATGAGCAGTTCTTC. Protein product: CASSVASASGRGNEQFF.

V gene TRBV24-1 combines with J gene TRBJ2-1, with 7 positions matching TRBD1. Germline values: CDR1 KGHDR, CDR2 SFDVKD. CDR3 length equals 15 residues. The trim removed 2 bases at V and 4 bases at J, leaving 4 bases unmatched. CDR3 coding DNA: TGTGCCACCAGTGATTCCCGGGACAGATACAATGAGCAGTTCTTC. Amino acids: CATSDSRDRYNEQFF.

This chain joins TRBV11-1 and TRBJ1-6; TRBD1 matches at 8 bases. V gave up 5 bases and J gave up 6 bases; unmatched junction bases: 6. The CDR3 is 15 residues long. Germline-derived CDR1 and CDR2 are SGHAT and FQDESV (reference sequence). The CDR3 DNA sequence: TGTGCCAGCAGCCCGACAGGGGCCCCTAATTCACCCCTCCACTTT. This sequence encodes CASSPTGAPNSPLHF.

V usage is TRBV7-2 and J usage is TRBJ2-7, with D possibly TRBD2 on 5 matching bases. Trimming pared 6 bases from V and 1 base from J, leaving 13 bases between. Germline V lookup: CDR1 SGHTA, CDR2 FQGNSA. The CDR3 is made up of 14 amino acids. The chain's CDR3 is CASRGGGGSYEQYF. CDR3 DNA sequence: TGTGCCAGCAGGGGCGGCGGAGGATCCTACGAGCAGTACTTC. The variable domain in full, with the rest retrieved from reference TRBV7-2 and TRBJ2-7, is GAGVSQSPSNKVTEKGKDVELRCDPISGHTALYWYRQSLGQGLEFLIYFQGNSAPDKSGLPSDRFSAERTGGSVSTLTIQRTQQEDSAVYLCASRGGGGSYEQYFGPGTRLTVT.

This sequence joins TRBV5-5 and TRBJ1-5; 8 bases map to TRBD1. The V and J ends lost 0 bases and 4 bases, in that order; junction bases with no gene match: 0. The CDR3 contains 14 residues. Per the germline V gene, CDR1 is SGHKS and CDR2 is YYEKEE (reference sequence). The CDR3 sequence: CASSLDRGNQPQHF. Written as DNA, the CDR3 is TGTGCCAGCAGCTTGGACAGGGGGAATCAGCCCCAGCATTTT.

The chain is built from TRBV11-1 and TRBJ2-7; 11 bases are shared with TRBD1. Germline CDR1 reads SGHAT; CDR2 reads FQDESV (reference sequence). This CDR3 region has 15 residues. V gave up 4 bases and J gave up 4 bases; unmatched junction bases: 6. CDR3 amino acids: CASSSTGTGGYEQYF. CDR3 nucleotides: TGTGCCAGCAGCTCCACCGGGACAGGGGGGTACGAGCAGTACTTC.

The rearrangement links TRBV6-5 to TRBJ2-1, with 7 bases lining up with TRBD1. This CDR3 is built from 14 residues. V lost 4 bases, J lost 7 bases, and 7 bases stayed unmatched. Germline CDR1 reads MNHEY; CDR2 reads SVGAGI. DNA for the CDR3: TGTGCCAGCAGTTTCGGGACAGCGCCTAATGAGCAGTTCTTC. Encoded protein: CASSFGTAPNEQFF.